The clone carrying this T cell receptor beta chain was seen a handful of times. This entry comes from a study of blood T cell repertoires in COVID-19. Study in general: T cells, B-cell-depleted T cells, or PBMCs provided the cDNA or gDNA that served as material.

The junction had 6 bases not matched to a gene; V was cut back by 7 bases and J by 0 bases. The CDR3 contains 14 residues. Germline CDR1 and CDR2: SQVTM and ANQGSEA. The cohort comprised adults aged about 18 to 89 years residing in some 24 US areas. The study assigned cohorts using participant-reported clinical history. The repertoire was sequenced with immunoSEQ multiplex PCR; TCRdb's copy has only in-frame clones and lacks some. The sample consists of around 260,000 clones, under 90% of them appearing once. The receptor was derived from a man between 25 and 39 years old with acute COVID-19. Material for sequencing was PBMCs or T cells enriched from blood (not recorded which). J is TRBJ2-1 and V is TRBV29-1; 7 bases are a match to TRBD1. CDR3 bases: TGCAGCGCTAAGGGACAGAGCTCCTACAATGAGCAGTTCTTC. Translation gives CSAKGQSSYNEQFF.